Sequencing of this TCR beta chain was carried out in a study of blood T cell repertoires in COVID-19. The overall study: Sources were T cells, B-cell-depleted T cells, or PBMCs; the material itself was cDNA or gDNA.

In its sample, this clone was seen a few times. Original analysis: Quantification of nucleated cells was approximated via reference gene primer amplification. Sequencing used immunoSEQ multiplex PCR; TCRdb keeps in-frame clones, though not all of them. D and trimming come from the DNA, and the V and J calls and clone size come from that table. The sample contains roughly 200,000 clones, 81% of which appear only once. The V gene's germline CDR1 is SGHTA and CDR2 FQGNSA. The ends were cut back, 3 bases at V and 6 bases at J, with 17 bases in the middle. This CDR3 contains 15 residues. This clonotype was obtained from a woman aged 80 or older with acute or convalescent COVID-19. The specimen was peripheral blood. The chain recombines TRBV7-2 with TRBJ1-1; perhaps TRBD1 as D (5 bases). The CDR3 nucleotides read TGTGCCAGCAGCTTTTTGACTAGGGGTGGATCTGAAGCTTTCTTT. Translating gives CASSFLTRGGSEAFF.